A selection of T cell receptor beta chains follows, all from one sample in a study of OX40 agonist ivuxolimab in advanced cancers. The method was immunoSEQ multiplex PCR; TCRdb's version includes in-frame clones alone and lacks a portion of them. The top ten hold 5% of the sample, which has 70,000 to 80,000 clones, about 81% seen once. The material sequenced was CD4+ or CD8+ T cells sorted from blood, taken in a trial of the OX40 agonist ivuxolimab. The receptors were sampled from an adult with an advanced solid tumor such as melanoma, head and neck, liver or kidney cancer. The CDR3 runs from the conserved cysteine through the conserved F or W. A D gene is named only where the DNA matches it firmly. Size values are once, few and many counts, or a class for expanded clones, and some rows have none.

>TRBV7-3|TRBJ1-4|NA|NA
CASSFLQAPPLEKLFF
TGTGCCAGCAGCTTTCTACAAGCCCCACCATTGGAAAAACTGTTTTTT
>TRBV28|TRBJ2-1|once|TRBD1
CASSSRGPYNEQFF
TGTGCCAGCAGTTCCAGGGGGCCATACAATGAGCAGTTCTTC
>TRBV4-2|TRBJ2-3|NA|NA
CASSQAASRYTDTQYF
TGTGCCAGCAGCCAAGCGGCCTCGCGGTACACAGATACGCAGTATTTT
>TRBV5-4|TRBJ2-7|NA|NA
CASSLAEHEQYF
TGTGCCAGCAGCTTGGCAGAACACGAGCAGTACTTC
>TRBV6-1|TRBJ2-3|NA|TRBD2
CASSEVASGNTDTQYF
TGTGCCAGCAGTGAAGTCGCTAGCGGAAACACAGATACGCAGTATTTT
>TRBV10-3|TRBJ1-5|NA|NA
CAISDSYSNQPQHF
TGTGCCATCAGTGACTCCTACAGCAATCAGCCCCAGCATTTT
>TRBV7-2|TRBJ1-5|NA|NA
CASSLVGNQPQHF
TGTGCCAGCAGCTTAGTGGGAAACCAGCCCCAGCATTTT
>TRBV27|TRBJ1-5|NA|TRBD1
CASSLSGTGGGNQPQHF
TGTGCCAGCAGTTTATCGGGGACAGGTGGGGGGAATCAGCCCCAGCATTTT
>TRBV9|TRBJ2-2|NA|NA
CASSVVGDTGELFF
TGTGCCAGCAGCGTAGTCGGGGACACCGGGGAGCTGTTTTTT
>TRBV7-6|TRBJ2-1|NA|NA
CASSLERSGQFF
TGTGCCAGCAGCTTAGAGCGGAGTGGGCAGTTCTTC
>TRBV4-1|TRBJ2-6|NA|NA
CASRGTGANVLTF
TGCGCCAGCAGGGGGACTGGGGCCAACGTCCTGACTTTC
>TRBV2|TRBJ1-4|NA|NA
CASRTDPNEKLFF
TGTGCCAGCCGGACAGACCCTAATGAAAAACTGTTTTTT
>TRBV7-9|TRBJ2-4|NA|TRBD2
CASSLVTGGPVKNIQYF
TGTGCCAGCAGCTTAGTAACGGGGGGGCCCGTCAAAAACATTCAGTACTTC
>TRBV11-2|TRBJ1-4|many|TRBD1
CASSRPDTGEEEKLFF
TGTGCCAGCAGCCGGCCGGATACAGGGGAGGAGGAAAAACTGTTTTTT
>TRBV15|TRBJ1-5|once|NA
CATSRDLQVPLNEPQHF
TGTGCCACCAGCAGAGATCTTCAGGTCCCGCTTAACGAGCCCCAGCATTTT
>TRBV29-1|TRBJ2-1|NA|NA
CSVVGSSYNEQFF
TGCAGCGTTGTAGGGAGCTCCTACAATGAGCAGTTCTTC
>TRBV6-5|TRBJ2-7|NA|TRBD1
CASNRDRGRYEQYF
TGTGCCAGCAACCGGGACAGGGGAAGATACGAGCAGTACTTC
>TRBV4-2|TRBJ2-7|NA|NA
CASSQGGQSYEQYF
TGTGCCAGCAGCCAAGGCGGGCAGAGCTACGAGCAGTACTTC
>TRBV2|TRBJ2-3|once|TRBD2
CASSGGSGGSGADTQYF
TGTGCCAGCAGTGGAGGTAGCGGGGGCTCCGGGGCAGATACGCAGTATTTT
>TRBV11-2|TRBJ1-5|NA|NA
CASSLATQPQHF
TGTGCCAGCAGCTTAGCGACTCAGCCCCAGCATTTT
>TRBV7-3|TRBJ2-1|NA|NA
CASSLEPGPLYNEQFF
TGTGCCAGCAGCTTAGAGCCGGGGCCGCTATACAATGAGCAGTTCTTC
>TRBV11-3|TRBJ2-2|NA|NA
CASSLAAGDYTGELFF
TGTGCCAGCAGCTTAGCGGCAGGGGACTACACCGGGGAGCTGTTTTTT
>TRBV5-1|TRBJ1-6|once|NA
CASSSGAGGNSPLHF
TGCGCCAGCAGTTCCGGGGCCGGCGGTAATTCACCCCTCCACTTT
>TRBV18|TRBJ2-1|NA|TRBD1
CASSGQGYNEQFF
TGTGCCAGCTCGGGACAGGGGTACAATGAGCAGTTCTTC
>TRBV18|TRBJ1-2|NA|NA
CASSPSTRGALDYGYTF
TGTGCCAGCTCACCATCAACTCGGGGGGCTCTTGACTATGGCTACACCTTC
>TRBV10-3|TRBJ1-1|NA|NA
CAISGGQGYSEAFF
TGTGCCATCAGTGGCGGGCAGGGTTACTCTGAAGCTTTCTTT
>TRBV4-3|TRBJ2-5|NA|NA
CASSLTHQETQYF
TGCGCCAGCAGCTTAACCCACCAAGAGACCCAGTACTTC
>TRBV7-6|TRBJ1-1|NA|TRBD1
CASSLTGDTEAFF
TGTGCCAGCAGTCTTACAGGGGACACTGAAGCTTTCTTT